This T cell receptor (beta chain) was recorded in a study of cytomegalovirus exposure and HLA in healthy donors. The wider study: There were 350 to 450 genotyped donors. Of these, about 81% fell in the genetic ancestry cluster associated with self-reported Caucasian donors.

PCR amplification relied on 60 Vbeta primers (plus 13 Jbeta primers). How the authors handled the data: An analysis performed later counted 70 million to 90 million unique TCR beta chains (roughly 11 million of them shared). Measured with immunoSEQ multiplex PCR; TCRdb has only the in-frame clones, and not every one. The V and J calls and the clone size are those of that table, but D and trimming were determined from the DNA. The data hold about 170,000 clones, with about three quarters observed a single time. The sample holds one count of this clone. Its cognate antigen is unknown. Study-level points and caveats: Earlier analysis yielded a pattern in which most TCR beta V segments were productive about 87% or about 30% of the time.

The material sequenced was PBMCs. The TCR originated in a female donor in good health and CMV-seronegative.

Here the CDR3 reads CASRSERGGSDTQYF. The CDR3, as DNA: TGCGCCAGCAGGTCCGAGCGGGGGGGTTCAGATACGCAGTATTTT. The chain couples TRBV4-1 to TRBJ2-3; 10 nucleotides line up with TRBD2. Germline-derived CDR1 and CDR2 are MGHRA and YSYEKL. The CDR3 length is 15 residues. V trimming: 6 bases; J trimming: 4 bases; junction bases outside the gene matches: 7.